The TCR beta chain under discussion was sequenced for a study of metastatic and nonmetastatic thyroid tumors. CDR1 is MNHNS, CDR2 SASEGT, per germline. There are 14 residues in the CDR3. V was trimmed by 4 bases and J by 6 bases, leaving 13 bases between them. No treatment of any kind had been given to any patient before thyroid surgery. Judged by abundance, this clone is medium-sized. TCRdb reassembled clones from the PCR reads with MiXCR. The data show roughly 18,000 clones, around 26% seen once. This sequence originates from a female donor with papillary thyroid cancer or a benign thyroid nodule (not recorded which). Some clones in this sample may be carry-over from other donors' samples. The chain is built from TRBV6-1 and TRBJ1-3, with D hard to call. The sample comprised tumor tissue. The CDR3 protein is CASSAGGIVNTIYF. CDR3 bases: TGTGCCAGCAGTGCGGGCGGGATAGTAAACACCATATATTTT.